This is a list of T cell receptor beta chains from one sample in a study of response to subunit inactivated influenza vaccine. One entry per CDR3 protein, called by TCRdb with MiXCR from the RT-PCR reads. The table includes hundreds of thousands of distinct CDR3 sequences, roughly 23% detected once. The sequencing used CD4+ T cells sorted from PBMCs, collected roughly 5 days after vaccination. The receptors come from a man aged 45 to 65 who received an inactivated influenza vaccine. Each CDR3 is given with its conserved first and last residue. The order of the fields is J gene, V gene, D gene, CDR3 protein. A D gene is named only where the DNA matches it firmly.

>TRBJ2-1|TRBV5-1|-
CASSLVGGGDNEQFF
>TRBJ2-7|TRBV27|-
CASSSRSQGLGMLYF
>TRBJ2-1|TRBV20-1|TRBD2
CSARGTSLNNEQFF
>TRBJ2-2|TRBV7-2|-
CASSLAPRGELFF
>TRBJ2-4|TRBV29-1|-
CSVVPGTISAKNIQYF
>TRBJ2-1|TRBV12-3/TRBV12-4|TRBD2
CASSLGGLAGDEQFF
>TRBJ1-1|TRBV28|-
CASSLSRLNTEAFF
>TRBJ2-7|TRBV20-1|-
CSATGATYEQYF
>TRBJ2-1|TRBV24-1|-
CATSERTSHEQFF
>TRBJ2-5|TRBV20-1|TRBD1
CSATLGTGQQETQYF
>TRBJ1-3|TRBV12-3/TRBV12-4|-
CASSLVDSGNTIYF
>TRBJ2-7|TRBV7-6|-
CASSHSCLQRSSYEQYF
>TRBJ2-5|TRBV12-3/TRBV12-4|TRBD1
CASSLMGQVQETQYF
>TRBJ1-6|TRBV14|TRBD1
CASSQRMGQHNSPLHF
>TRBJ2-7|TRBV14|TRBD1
CASSQLRGPYEQYF
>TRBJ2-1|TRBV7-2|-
CASSLGDGGLYEQFF
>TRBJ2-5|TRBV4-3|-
CASSQEQGGGTQYF
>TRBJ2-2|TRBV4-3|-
CASSQEGNTGELFF
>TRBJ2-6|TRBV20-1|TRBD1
CSAATEPRDSLSGANVLTF
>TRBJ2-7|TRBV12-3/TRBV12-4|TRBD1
CASREGQGSYEQYF
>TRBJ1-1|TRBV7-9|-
CASSLGDTTEAFF
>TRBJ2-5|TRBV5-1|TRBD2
CASSLYGRGQETQYF
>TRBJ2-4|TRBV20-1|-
CSASDGYIQYF
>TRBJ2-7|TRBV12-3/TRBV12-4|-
CASSRGPGTYEQYF
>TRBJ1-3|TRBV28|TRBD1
CASSSPDRPSGNTIYF
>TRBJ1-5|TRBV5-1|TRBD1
CASSLGGTGYQPQHF
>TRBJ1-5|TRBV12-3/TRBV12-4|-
CASSPTGKNQPQHF
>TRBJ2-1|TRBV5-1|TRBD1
CASSLEGQDHNEQFF
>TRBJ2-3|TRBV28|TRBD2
CASSPGSLAGGQYF
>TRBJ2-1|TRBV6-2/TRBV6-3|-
CASSRGTFDNEQFF
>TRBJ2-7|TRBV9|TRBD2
CASSRGERIGYEQYF
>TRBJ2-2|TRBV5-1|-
CASSLARPNTGELFF
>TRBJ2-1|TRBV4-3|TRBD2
CASSQRLYGGNYNEQFF
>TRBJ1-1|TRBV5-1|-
CASSWEGHMNTEAFF
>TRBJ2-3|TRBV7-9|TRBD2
CASSLTRGVFTDTQYF
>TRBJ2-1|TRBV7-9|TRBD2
CASSLIAGGPRNEQFF
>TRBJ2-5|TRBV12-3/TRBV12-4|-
CASSLGGRALQETQYF